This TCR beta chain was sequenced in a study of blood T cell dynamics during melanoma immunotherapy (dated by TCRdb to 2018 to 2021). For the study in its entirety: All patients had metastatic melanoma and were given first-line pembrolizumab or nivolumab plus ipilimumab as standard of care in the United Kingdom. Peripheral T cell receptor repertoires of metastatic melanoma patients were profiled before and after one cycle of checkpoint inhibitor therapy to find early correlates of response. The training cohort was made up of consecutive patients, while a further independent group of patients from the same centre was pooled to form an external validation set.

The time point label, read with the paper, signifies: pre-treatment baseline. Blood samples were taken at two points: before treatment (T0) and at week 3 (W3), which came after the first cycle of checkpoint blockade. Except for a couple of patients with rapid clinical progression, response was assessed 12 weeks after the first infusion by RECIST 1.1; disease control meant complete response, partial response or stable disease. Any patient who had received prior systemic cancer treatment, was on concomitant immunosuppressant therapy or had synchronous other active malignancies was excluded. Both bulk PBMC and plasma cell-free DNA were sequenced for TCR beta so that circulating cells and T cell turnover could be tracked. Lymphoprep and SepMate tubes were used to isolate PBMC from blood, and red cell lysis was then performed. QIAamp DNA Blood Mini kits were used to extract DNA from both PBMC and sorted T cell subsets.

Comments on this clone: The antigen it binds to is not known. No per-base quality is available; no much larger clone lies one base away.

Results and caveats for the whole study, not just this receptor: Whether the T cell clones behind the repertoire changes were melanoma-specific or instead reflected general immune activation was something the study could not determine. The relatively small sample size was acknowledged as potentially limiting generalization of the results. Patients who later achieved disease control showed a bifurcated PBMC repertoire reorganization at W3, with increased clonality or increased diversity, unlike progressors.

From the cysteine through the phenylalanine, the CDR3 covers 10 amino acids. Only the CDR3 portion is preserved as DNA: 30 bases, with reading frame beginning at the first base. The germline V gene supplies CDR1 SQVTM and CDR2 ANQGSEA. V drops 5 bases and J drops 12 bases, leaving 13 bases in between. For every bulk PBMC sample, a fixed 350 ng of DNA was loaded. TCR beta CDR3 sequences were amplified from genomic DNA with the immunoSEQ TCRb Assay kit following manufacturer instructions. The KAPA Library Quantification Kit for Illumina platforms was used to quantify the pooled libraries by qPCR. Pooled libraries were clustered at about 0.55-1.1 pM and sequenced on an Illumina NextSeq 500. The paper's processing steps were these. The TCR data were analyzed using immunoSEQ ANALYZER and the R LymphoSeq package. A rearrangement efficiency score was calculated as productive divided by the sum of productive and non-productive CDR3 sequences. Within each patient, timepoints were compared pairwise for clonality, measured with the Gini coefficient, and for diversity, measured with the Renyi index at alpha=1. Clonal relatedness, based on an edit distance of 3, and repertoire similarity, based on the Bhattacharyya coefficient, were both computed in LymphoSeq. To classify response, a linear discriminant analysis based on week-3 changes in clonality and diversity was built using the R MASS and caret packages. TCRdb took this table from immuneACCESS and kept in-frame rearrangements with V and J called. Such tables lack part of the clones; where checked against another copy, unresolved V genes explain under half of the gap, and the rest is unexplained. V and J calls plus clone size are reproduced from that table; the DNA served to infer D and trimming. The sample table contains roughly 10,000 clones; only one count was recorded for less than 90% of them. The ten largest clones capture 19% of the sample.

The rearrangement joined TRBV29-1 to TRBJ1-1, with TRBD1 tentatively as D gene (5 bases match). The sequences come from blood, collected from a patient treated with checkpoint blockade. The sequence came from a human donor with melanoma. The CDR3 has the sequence CSVLGHQPFF. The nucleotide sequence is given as TGCAGCGTTCTAGGACACCAACCTTTCTTT.